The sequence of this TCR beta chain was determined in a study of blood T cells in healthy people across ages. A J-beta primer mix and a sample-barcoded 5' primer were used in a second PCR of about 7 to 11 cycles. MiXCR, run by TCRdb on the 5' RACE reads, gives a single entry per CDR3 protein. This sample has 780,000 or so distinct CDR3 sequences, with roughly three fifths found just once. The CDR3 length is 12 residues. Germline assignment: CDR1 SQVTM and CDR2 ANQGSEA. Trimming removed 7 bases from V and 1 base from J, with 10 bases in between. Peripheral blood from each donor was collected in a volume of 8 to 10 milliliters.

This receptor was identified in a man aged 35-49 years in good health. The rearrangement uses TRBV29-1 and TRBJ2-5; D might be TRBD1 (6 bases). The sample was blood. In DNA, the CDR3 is TGCAGCGGAATGACAGGCCAAGAGACCCAGTACTTC. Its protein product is CSGMTGQETQYF.